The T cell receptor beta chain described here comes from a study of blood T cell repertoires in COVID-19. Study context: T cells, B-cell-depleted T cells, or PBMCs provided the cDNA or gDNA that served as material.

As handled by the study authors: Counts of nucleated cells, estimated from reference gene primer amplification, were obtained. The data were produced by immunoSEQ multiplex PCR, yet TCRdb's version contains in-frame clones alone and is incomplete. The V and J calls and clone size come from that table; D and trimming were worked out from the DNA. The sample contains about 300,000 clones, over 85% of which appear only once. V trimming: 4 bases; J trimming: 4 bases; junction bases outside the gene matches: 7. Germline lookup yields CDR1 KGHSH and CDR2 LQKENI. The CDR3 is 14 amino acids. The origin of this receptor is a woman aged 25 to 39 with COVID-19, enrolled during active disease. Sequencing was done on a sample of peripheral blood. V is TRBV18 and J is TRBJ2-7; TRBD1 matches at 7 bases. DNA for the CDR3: TGTGCCAGCTCACAACGACAGGGAGAATACGAGCAGTACGTC. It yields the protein CASSQRQGEYEQYV.